Described below is a single T cell receptor beta chain sequence and its context. TCRdb's table, derived via immunoSEQ multiplex PCR, lists solely in-frame clones and lacks some. This sample carries 200,000 or so clones, more than 65% of them seen once, and the ten largest clones take about 13%. V was trimmed by 5 bases and J by 0 bases, leaving 13 bases between them. This CDR3 spans 15 amino acids. Germline V CDR1 and CDR2: SQVTM, ANQGSEA. This specimen belongs to a study of blood T cell repertoires in COVID-19. Overall study context: Sources were T cells, B-cell-depleted T cells, or PBMCs; the material itself was cDNA or gDNA.

The chain is built from TRBV29-1 and TRBJ2-2; tentative D call: TRBD2 (6 bases). The sequencing sample was made of peripheral blood. The sequence derives from a human donor in a cohort sampled during active COVID-19. The DNA for the CDR3 is TGCAGCGTTTCGGGGGTATCGACGAACACCGGGGAGCTGTTTTTT. As protein: CSVSGVSTNTGELFF.